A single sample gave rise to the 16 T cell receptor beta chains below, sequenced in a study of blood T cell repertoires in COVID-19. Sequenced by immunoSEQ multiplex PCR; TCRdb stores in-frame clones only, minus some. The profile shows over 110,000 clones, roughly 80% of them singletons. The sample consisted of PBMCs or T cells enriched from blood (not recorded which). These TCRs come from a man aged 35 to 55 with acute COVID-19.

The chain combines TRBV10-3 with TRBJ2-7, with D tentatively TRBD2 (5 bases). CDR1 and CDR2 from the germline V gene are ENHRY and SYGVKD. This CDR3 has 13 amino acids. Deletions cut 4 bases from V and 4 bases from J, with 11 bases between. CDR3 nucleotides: TGTGCCATCAGTGCGGGGAACGGATACGAGCAGTACTTC. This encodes CAISAGNGYEQYF.

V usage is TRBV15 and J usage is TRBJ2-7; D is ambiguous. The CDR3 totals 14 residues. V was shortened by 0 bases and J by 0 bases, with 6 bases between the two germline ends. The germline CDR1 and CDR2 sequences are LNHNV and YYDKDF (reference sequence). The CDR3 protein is CATSRDPGSYEQYF. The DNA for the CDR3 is TGTGCCACCAGCAGAGATCCGGGCTCCTACGAGCAGTACTTC.

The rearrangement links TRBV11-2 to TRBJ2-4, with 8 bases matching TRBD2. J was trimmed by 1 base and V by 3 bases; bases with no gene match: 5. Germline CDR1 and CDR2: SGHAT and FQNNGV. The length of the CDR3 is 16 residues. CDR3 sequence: CASSLGTSTAKNIQYF. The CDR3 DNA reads TGTGCCAGCAGCTTGGGGACTAGTACTGCCAAAAACATTCAGTACTTC.

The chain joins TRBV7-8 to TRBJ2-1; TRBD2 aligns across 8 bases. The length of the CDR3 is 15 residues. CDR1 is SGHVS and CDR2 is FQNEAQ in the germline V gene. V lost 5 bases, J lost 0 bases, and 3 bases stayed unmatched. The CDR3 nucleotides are TGTGCCAGCAGCGGCCGGGGGGGCTCCTACAATGAGCAGTTCTTC. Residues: CASSGRGGSYNEQFF.

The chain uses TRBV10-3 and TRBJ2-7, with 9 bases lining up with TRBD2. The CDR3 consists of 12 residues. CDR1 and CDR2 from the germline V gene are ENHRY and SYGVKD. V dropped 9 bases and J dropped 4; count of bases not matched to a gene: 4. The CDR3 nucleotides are TGTGCCATAGCGGGGGGAAATTACGAGCAGTACTTC. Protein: CAIAGGNYEQYF.

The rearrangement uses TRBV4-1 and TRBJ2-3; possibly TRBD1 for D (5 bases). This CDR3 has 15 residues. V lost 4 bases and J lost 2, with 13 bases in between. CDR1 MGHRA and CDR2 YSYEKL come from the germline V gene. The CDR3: CASSRMDISTDTQYF. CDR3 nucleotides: TGCGCCAGCAGCCGAATGGACATATCCACAGATACGCAGTATTTT.

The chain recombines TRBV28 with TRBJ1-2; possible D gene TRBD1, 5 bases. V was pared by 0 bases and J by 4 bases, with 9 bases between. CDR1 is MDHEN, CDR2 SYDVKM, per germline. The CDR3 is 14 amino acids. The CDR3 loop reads CASSLWQGGYGYTF. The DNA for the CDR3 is TGTGCCAGCAGTTTATGGCAGGGAGGCTATGGCTACACCTTC.

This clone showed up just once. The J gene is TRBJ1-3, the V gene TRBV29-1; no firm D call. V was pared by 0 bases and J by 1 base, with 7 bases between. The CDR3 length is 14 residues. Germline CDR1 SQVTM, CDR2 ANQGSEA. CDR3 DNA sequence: TGCAGCGTTGAAGATGGGGAGTCTGGAAACACCATATATTTT. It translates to CSVEDGESGNTIYF.

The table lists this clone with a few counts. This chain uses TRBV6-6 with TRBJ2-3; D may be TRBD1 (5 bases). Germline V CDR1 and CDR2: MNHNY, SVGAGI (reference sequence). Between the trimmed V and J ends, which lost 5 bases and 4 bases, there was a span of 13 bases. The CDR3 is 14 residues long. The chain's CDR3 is CASSPLTEADTQYF. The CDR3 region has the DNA TGTGCCAGCAGTCCCTTGACAGAGGCAGATACGCAGTATTTT.

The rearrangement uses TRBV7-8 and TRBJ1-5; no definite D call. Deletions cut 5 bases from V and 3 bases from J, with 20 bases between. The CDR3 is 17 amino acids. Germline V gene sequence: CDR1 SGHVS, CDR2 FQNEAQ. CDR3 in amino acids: CASSPARANPHNQPQHF. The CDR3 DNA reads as TGTGCCAGCAGCCCCGCGAGGGCTAACCCCCACAATCAGCCCCAGCATTTT. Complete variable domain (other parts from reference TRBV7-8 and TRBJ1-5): GAGVSQSPRYKVAKRGQDVALRCDPISGHVSLFWYQQALGQGPEFLTYFQNEAQLDKSGLPSDRFFAERPEGSVSTLKIQRTQQEDSAVYLCASSPARANPHNQPQHFGDGTRLSIL.

This CDR3 reads CASRGESGNTIYF. The CDR3 DNA reads as TGCGCCAGCAGAGGGGAAAGTGGAAACACCATATATTTT. This chain links TRBV5-1 with TRBJ1-3; D is possibly TRBD1 (5 bases). The CDR3 length is 13 residues. Germline CDR1 is SGHRS and CDR2 is YFSETQ. Trimming took off 5 bases at V and 3 bases at J, with 9 bases between the two ends. The full variable domain, completed using reference TRBV5-1 and TRBJ1-3, is KAGVTQTPRYLIKTRGQQVTLSCSPISGHRSVSWYQQTPGQGLQFLFEYFSETQRNKGNFPGRFSGRQFSNSRSEMNVSTLELGDSALYLCASRGESGNTIYFGEGSWLTVV.

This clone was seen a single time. CDR3 in amino acids: CARGAGIGNTIYF. In DNA, the CDR3 is TGTGCCCGGGGAGCGGGAATTGGAAACACCATATATTTT. The chain uses TRBV30 and TRBJ1-3, with D uncertain. CDR3 length equals 13 residues. Germline V CDR1 and CDR2: GTSNPN, SVGIG (reference sequence). V lost 8 bases and J lost 3, with 14 bases in between.

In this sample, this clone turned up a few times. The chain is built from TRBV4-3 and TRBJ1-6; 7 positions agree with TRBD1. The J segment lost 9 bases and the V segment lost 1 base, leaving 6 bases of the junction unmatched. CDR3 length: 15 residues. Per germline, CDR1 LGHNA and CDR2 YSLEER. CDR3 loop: CASSQVRGSGSPLHF. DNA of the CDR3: TGCGCCAGCAGCCAAGTCAGGGGGTCCGGTTCACCCCTCCACTTT.

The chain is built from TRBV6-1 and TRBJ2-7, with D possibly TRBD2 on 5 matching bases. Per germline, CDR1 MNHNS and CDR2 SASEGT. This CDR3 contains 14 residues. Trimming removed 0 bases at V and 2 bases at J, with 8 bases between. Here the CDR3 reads CASSEAPRAYEQYF. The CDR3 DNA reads TGTGCCAGCAGTGAAGCTCCGAGGGCCTACGAGCAGTACTTC.

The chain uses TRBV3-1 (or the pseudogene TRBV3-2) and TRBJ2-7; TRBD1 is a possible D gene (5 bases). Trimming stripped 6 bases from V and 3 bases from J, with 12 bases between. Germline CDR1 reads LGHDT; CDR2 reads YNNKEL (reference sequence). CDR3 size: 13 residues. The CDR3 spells CASRAGLVYEQYF. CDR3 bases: TGTGCCAGCAGGGCAGGGCTAGTCTACGAGCAGTACTTC.

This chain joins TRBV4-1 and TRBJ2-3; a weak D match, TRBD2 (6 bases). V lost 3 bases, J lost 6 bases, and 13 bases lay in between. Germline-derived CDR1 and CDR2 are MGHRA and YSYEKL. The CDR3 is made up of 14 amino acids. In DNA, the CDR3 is TGCGCCAGCAGCCAGGGACTGCCCAGGGATACGCAGTATTTT. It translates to CASSQGLPRDTQYF.